This is a list of T cell receptor beta chains from one sample in a study of T cells after yellow fever vaccination. MiXCR, run by TCRdb on the 5' RACE reads, gives a single entry per CDR3 protein. Among over 300,000 distinct CDR3 sequences, approximately 3.8% were seen once, and the ten largest hold around 24%. Source: PBMCs, taken on the day of the yellow fever booster vaccination. These receptors all stem from a man between 18 and 35 years old who received the YFV17D yellow fever vaccine. Both conserved end residues are part of each CDR3. Fields, in order: V gene, clone size, J gene, D gene, CDR3 DNA, CDR3 protein. A D gene is named only where the DNA matches it firmly. Only part of the rows carry a size: once, few, many, or a class if the clone is expanded.

TRBV19	few	TRBJ2-2	NA	TGTGCCACAACCAGGGTTTCCGGGGAGCTGTTTTTT	CATTRVSGELFF
TRBV5-1	many	TRBJ2-1	TRBD2	TGCGCCAGCAGCTTGGATATAGCGGGGCGGTACAATGAGCAGTTCTTC	CASSLDIAGRYNEQFF
TRBV20-1	many	TRBJ2-1	NA	TGCAGTGCCACCCCCTCGTCTTTGCCTGGTAATGAGCAGTTCTTC	CSATPSSLPGNEQFF
TRBV12-3/TRBV12-4	many	TRBJ2-4	TRBD1	TGTGCCAGCAGACTGACAGGGATTGACATTCAGTACTTC	CASRLTGIDIQYF
TRBV5-1	few	TRBJ1-1	NA	TGCGCCAGCAGCTTGACAGTACCGAACACTGAAGCTTTCTTT	CASSLTVPNTEAFF
TRBV7-2	many	TRBJ2-7	NA	TGTGCCAGCAGCTCCTCCCGATACGAGCAGTACTTC	CASSSSRYEQYF
TRBV5-1	NA	TRBJ2-5	NA	TGCGCCAGCAGCGCCCAGGGGAATTCGCTGGAGACCCAGTACTTC	CASSAQGNSLETQYF
TRBV18	NA	TRBJ1-2	NA	TGTGCCAGCTCACCAAGGAGTGGTGTTGGTGGCTACACCTTC	CASSPRSGVGGYTF
TRBV12-3/TRBV12-4	few	TRBJ2-2	TRBD2	TGTGCCAGCACCACGGAGCGGGGGGGCCACGGGGAGCTGTTTTTT	CASTTERGGHGELFF
TRBV5-1	few	TRBJ2-5	NA	TGCGCCAGCACTGCCTCTACAGGGCTTGAGACCCAGTACTTC	CASTASTGLETQYF
TRBV14	medium-sized	TRBJ1-1	NA	TGTGCCAGCAGCCGGGGAGGGGCTTTGAACACTGAAGCTTTCTTT	CASSRGGALNTEAFF
TRBV20-1	NA	TRBJ1-5	NA	TGCAGTGCTAGAGCAGGGTTGAGCAATCAGCCCCAGCATTTT	CSARAGLSNQPQHF
TRBV11-2	NA	TRBJ2-4	TRBD1	TGTGCCAGCAGCTTGACAGGGAAAAACATTCAGTACTTC	CASSLTGKNIQYF
TRBV12-3/TRBV12-4	NA	TRBJ2-2	NA	TGTGCCAACGGAGTAGGGGTGAACACCGGGGAGCTGTTTTTT	CANGVGVNTGELFF
TRBV4-2	many	TRBJ2-2	TRBD1	TGTGCCAGCAGCCAAGAGGGGGAAGGGGGCGCGTCCGGGGAGCTGTTTTTT	CASSQEGEGGASGELFF
TRBV11-2	many	TRBJ2-1	NA	TGTGCCAGCAGCTTAACCCCCCGAATCGGATACTACAATGAGCAGTTCTTC	CASSLTPRIGYYNEQFF
TRBV7-2	many	TRBJ1-2	TRBD1	TGTGCCAGCAGCTTATCGACAGGGAACACCTATGGCTACACCTTC	CASSLSTGNTYGYTF
TRBV18	few	TRBJ1-4	NA	TGTGCCAGCTCACCACCGACAGATGAAAAACTGTTTTTT	CASSPPTDEKLFF
TRBV4-3	NA	TRBJ1-5	NA	TGCGCCAGCAGCCAAGATCTGGGGACCCTTAGCAATCAGCCCCAGCATTTT	CASSQDLGTLSNQPQHF
TRBV4-3	few	TRBJ2-7	NA	TGCGCCAGCAGCCAATCGCGCCTATGGGGCGAGCAGTACTTC	CASSQSRLWGEQYF
TRBV3-1	many	TRBJ1-5	NA	TGTGCCAGTAGTCAGGGGAATCAGCCCCAGCATTTT	CASSQGNQPQHF
TRBV20-1	many	TRBJ2-5	TRBD2	TGCAGTGCTAGCTTGGGGGGGGACGTAAAGACCCAGTACTTC	CSASLGGDVKTQYF
TRBV20-1	many	TRBJ1-1	NA	TGCAGTGCTCAGAGAACCATGATAGGCCAAGCTTTCTTT	CSAQRTMIGQAFF
TRBV7-2	many	TRBJ2-3	TRBD1	TGTGCCAGCAGCTTCGGGACAGGTGGCACGCAGTATTTT	CASSFGTGGTQYF
TRBV5-1	many	TRBJ2-7	TRBD2	TGCGCCAGCAGCGGAACGGGGGGGAGGTCCTACGAGCAGTACTTC	CASSGTGGRSYEQYF
TRBV29-1	NA	TRBJ1-1	NA	TGCAGCGTTGTCGGCAGAGAAGCTTTCTTT	CSVVGREAFF
TRBV28	many	TRBJ2-3	TRBD2	TGTGCCAGCGACACGCTAGCGGGGGGGCTCGAAGATACGCAGTATTTT	CASDTLAGGLEDTQYF
TRBV7-9	NA	TRBJ2-4	NA	TGTGCCAGCGCCCCTCGAGTTTTAGCCAAAAACATTCAGTACTTC	CASAPRVLAKNIQYF
TRBV5-1	many	TRBJ1-1	TRBD1	TGCGCCAGCAGCGAACAGGGGGCCGACACTGAAGCTTTCTTT	CASSEQGADTEAFF
TRBV29-1	NA	TRBJ1-5	NA	TGCAGCGTTGCAGTCGGGGGACGCAATCAGCCCCAGCATTTT	CSVAVGGRNQPQHF
TRBV7-3	many	TRBJ2-3	TRBD2	TGTGCCAGCAGCTTAAGACTAGCGGGGGACCGCACAGATACGCAGTATTTT	CASSLRLAGDRTDTQYF
TRBV20-1	few	TRBJ1-1	TRBD1	TGCAGTGCCCGCGATCCTGGACAGGGGGCTTCGGAAGCTTTCTTT	CSARDPGQGASEAFF
TRBV20-1	few	TRBJ2-5	NA	TGCAGTGCTAGACAAGACCAAGAGACCCAGTACTTC	CSARQDQETQYF
TRBV5-1	few	TRBJ1-1	NA	TGCGCCAGCAGCTATGAAGGAGTGAACACTGAAGCTTTCTTT	CASSYEGVNTEAFF
TRBV19	NA	TRBJ1-3	NA	TGTGCCATCCCCCGGGGAAACACCACATATTTT	CAIPRGNTTYF
TRBV5-6	many	TRBJ1-1	NA	TGTGCCAGCAGCTTTGTCGGGCAGGGGATTGCTGAAGCTTTCTTT	CASSFVGQGIAEAFF
TRBV5-6	many	TRBJ2-1	NA	TGTGCCAGCAGCTCAGGGGGGTCCGGGAATGAGCAGTTCTTC	CASSSGGSGNEQFF